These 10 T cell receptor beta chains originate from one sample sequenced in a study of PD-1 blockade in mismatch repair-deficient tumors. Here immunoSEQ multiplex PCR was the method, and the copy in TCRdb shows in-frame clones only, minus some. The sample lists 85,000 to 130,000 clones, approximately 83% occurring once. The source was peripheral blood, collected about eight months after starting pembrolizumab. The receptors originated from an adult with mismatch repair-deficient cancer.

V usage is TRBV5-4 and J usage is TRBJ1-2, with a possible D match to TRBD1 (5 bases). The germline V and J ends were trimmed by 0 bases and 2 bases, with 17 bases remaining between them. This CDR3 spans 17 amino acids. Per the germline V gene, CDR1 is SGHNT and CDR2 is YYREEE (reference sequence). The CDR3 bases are TGTGCCAGCAGCTTGGTAGCAGGGTTCACCTTAAACTATGGCTACACCTTC. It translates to CASSLVAGFTLNYGYTF.

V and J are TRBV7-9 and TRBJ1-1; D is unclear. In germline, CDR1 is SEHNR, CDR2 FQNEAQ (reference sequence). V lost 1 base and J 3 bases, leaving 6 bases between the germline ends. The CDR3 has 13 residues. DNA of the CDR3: TGTGCCAGCAGCTTAGGGGCGTACACTGAAGCTTTCTTT. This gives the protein CASSLGAYTEAFF.

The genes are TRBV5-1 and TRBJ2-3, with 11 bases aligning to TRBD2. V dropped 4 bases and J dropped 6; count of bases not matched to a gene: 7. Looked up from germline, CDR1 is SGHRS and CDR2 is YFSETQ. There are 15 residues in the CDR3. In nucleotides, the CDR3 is TGCGCCAGCAGCCTAGCGGGAGGAATCGCTGATACGCAGTATTTT. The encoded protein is CASSLAGGIADTQYF.

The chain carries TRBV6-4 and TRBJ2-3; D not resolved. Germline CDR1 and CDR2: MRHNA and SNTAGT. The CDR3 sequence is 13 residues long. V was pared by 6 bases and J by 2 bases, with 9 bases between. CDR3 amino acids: CASRMGSTDTQYF. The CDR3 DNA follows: TGTGCCAGCAGAATGGGGTCCACAGATACGCAGTATTTT.

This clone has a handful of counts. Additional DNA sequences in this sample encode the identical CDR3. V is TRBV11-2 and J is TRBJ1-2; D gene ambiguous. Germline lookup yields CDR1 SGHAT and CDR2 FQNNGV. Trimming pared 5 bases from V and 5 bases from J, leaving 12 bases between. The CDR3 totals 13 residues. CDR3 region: CASSPAGGYGYTF. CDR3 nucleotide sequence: TGTGCCAGCAGCCCGGCGGGTGGATATGGCTACACCTTC.

This CDR3 is CSVLYRAGRDEKLFF. DNA for the CDR3: TGCAGCGTTCTCTACAGGGCCGGTCGAGATGAAAAACTGTTTTTT. The chain uses TRBV29-1 and TRBJ1-4, with D perhaps matching TRBD1 (6 bases). The CDR3 consists of 15 residues. Germline CDR1 and CDR2: SQVTM and ANQGSEA. The V end lost 5 bases, the J end lost 6 bases, and 19 bases lay between the germline ends.

CDR3 DNA sequence: TGTGCCAGTAGAATACTAGGTCCTAGCCCCTACAATGAGCAGTTCTTC. Translation: CASRILGPSPYNEQFF. The chain carries TRBV27 and TRBJ2-1; the D gene is possibly TRBD2 (5 bases). V lost 9 bases, J lost 2 bases, and 20 bases lay in between. Germline CDR1 reads MNHEY; CDR2 reads SMNVEV (reference sequence). The CDR3 extends over 16 amino acids.

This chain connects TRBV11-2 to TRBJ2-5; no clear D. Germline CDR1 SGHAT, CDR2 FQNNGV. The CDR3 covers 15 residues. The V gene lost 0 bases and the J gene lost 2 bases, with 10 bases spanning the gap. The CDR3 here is CASSLDFRAQETQYF. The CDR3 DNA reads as TGTGCCAGCAGCTTAGATTTTCGGGCTCAAGAGACCCAGTACTTC.

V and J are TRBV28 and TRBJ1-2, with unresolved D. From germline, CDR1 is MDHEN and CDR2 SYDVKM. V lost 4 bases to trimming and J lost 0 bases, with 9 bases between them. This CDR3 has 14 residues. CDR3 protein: CASSYKGANYGYTF. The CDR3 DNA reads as TGTGCCAGCAGTTATAAGGGAGCTAACTATGGCTACACCTTC.

The CDR3 region has the DNA TGTGCCAGCAGCTTAGCTCTTTCGGATAGCGCCTACGAGCAGTACTTC. Encoded protein: CASSLALSDSAYEQYF. This rearrangement joins TRBV11-1 to TRBJ2-7; a weak D match, TRBD2 (5 bases). CDR1 SGHAT and CDR2 FQDESV come from the germline V gene (reference sequence). Trimming removed 0 bases at V and 2 bases at J, with 14 bases between. This CDR3 region has 16 residues.